This T cell receptor beta chain was found in a study of siplizumab effects on memory and regulatory T cells. The assay covered some 100,000 TCR templates per sample. Measured with immunoSEQ multiplex PCR; TCRdb has only the in-frame clones, and not every one. The table records roughly 100,000 clones, 85% to 95% of them present only once. As for this clone: The antigen remains undetermined.

Study-wide results and caveats: Suppressive activity of Tregs proliferating in siplizumab cultures remained unconfirmed. Naive T cells looked more diverse than memory cells, and they looked like major contributors to the alloresponse.

V shed 4 bases and J 3 bases; nucleotides not matched to a gene: 9. From germline, CDR1 is SGDLS and CDR2 YYNGEE. The CDR3 loop spans 15 amino acids. V gene TRBV9 combines with J gene TRBJ2-5; 7 nucleotides line up with TRBD1. Sample: CD4+ T cells sorted from blood. The receptor was derived from a human donor in good health. The CDR3 reads CASSTSAGTEETQYF. The CDR3 DNA follows: TGTGCCAGCAGCACCTCAGCCGGGACAGAAGAGACCCAGTACTTC.